The 29 T cell receptor beta chains presented below share a single source sample, sequenced in a study of T cell responses to AZD1222 COVID-19 vaccine. Using immunoSEQ multiplex PCR, the repertoire was profiled, and TCRdb retains in-frame clones only, with some absent. The sample has 150,000 or so clones. Sequencing was done on a sample of peripheral blood. Receptors were obtained from an adult in good health.

The J gene is TRBJ2-3, the V gene TRBV6-5, with 9 bases lining up with TRBD1. This CDR3 is built from 15 residues. Germline V gene lookup returns CDR1 MNHEY and CDR2 SVGAGI. The ends lost 6 bases at V and 2 bases at J; junction bases unmatched: 6. For the CDR3, the DNA is TGTGCCAGCAGAAACAGGGGGCTCTTCACAGATACGCAGTATTTT. Its translation is CASRNRGLFTDTQYF.

J is TRBJ1-2 and V is TRBV6-6; 8 bases map to TRBD1. This CDR3 spans 15 amino acids. Trimming removed 6 bases from V and 2 bases from J; junction bases left unmatched: 8. Germline V gives CDR1 MNHNY, CDR2 SVGAGI (reference sequence). Written as DNA, the CDR3 is TGTGCCAGCAGCCAACCGGGACAGGCAAACTATGGCTACACCTTC. Amino acid sequence: CASSQPGQANYGYTF.

V and J are TRBV11-3 and TRBJ2-7, with 14 nucleotides matching TRBD2. V gave up 1 base and J gave up 7 bases; unmatched junction bases: 9. CDR1 and CDR2 (germline): SGHNT, YENEEA. CDR3 length equals 17 residues. The CDR3 reads CASSLAGTSGGMWEQYF. The CDR3 nucleotides are TGTGCCAGCAGCTTAGCGGGGACTAGCGGGGGAATGTGGGAGCAGTACTTC.

CDR3 nucleotides: TGTGCCAGCACCTCACCGTTGGTATACAATGAGCAGTTCTTC. This sequence encodes CASTSPLVYNEQFF. The chain links TRBV7-9 to TRBJ2-1; D gene unclear. Germline CDR1 is SEHNR and CDR2 is FQNEAQ (reference sequence). The CDR3 length is 14 residues. Between the trimmed V and J ends, which lost 7 bases and 4 bases, there was a span of 14 bases.

The chain is built from TRBV2 and TRBJ2-7; 10 bases align to TRBD1. With 8 bases clipped from V and 3 bases from J, the junction kept 1 base outside the gene matches. Germline V gene lookup returns CDR1 SNHLY and CDR2 FYNNEI. The CDR3 totals 12 residues. Written as DNA, the CDR3 is TGTGCCAGCGACAGGGGGCTCTACGAGCAGTACTTC. Translating it yields CASDRGLYEQYF.

The CDR3 loop reads CASSPDRGHNQPQHF. The CDR3 nucleotides are TGTGCCAGCTCACCGGACAGGGGGCACAATCAGCCCCAGCATTTT. The V call is TRBV18, the J call TRBJ1-5; 11 nucleotides agree with TRBD1. Germline CDR1 KGHSH, CDR2 LQKENI. The CDR3 is 15 amino acids. V was clipped by 3 bases and J by 3 bases; unmatched bases: 1. The full variable domain, its missing parts supplied by reference TRBV18 and TRBJ1-5, is NAGVMQNPRHLVRRRGQEARLRCSPMKGHSHVYWYRQLPEEGLKFMVYLQKENIIDESGMPKERFSAEFPKEGPSILRIQQVVRGDSAAYFCASSPDRGHNQPQHFGDGTRLSIL.

The V gene is TRBV2, the J gene TRBJ2-5; 10 bases align to TRBD1. This CDR3 is built from 15 residues. Germline CDR1 is SNHLY and CDR2 is FYNNEI. V lost 6 bases to trimming and J lost 2 bases; unmatched junction nucleotides: 6. The CDR3 DNA is TGTGCCAGCAGATCGGACAGGGGGAGACAAGAGACCCAGTACTTC. This sequence encodes CASRSDRGRQETQYF.

The chain uses TRBV29-1 and TRBJ2-5; 13 positions match TRBD2. Germline loops: CDR1 SQVTM, CDR2 ANQGSEA. The CDR3 is 18 residues long. After removal of 8 bases from V and 3 bases from J, the junction contained 18 bases not matched to a gene. The CDR3 bases are TGCAGCACCTCACTAGCGGGGGGGCAAGGGGCCGTCAAAGAGACCCAGTACTTC. It specifies CSTSLAGGQGAVKETQYF.

CDR3 loop: CASRTHDDSYEQYF. In DNA, the CDR3 is TGTGCCAGCAGGACCCATGACGACTCCTACGAGCAGTACTTC. The chain recombines TRBV28 with TRBJ2-7; D ambiguous. This CDR3 is 14 amino acids long. Trimming took 6 bases from V and 0 from J, leaving 12 bases between them. Germline loops: CDR1 MDHEN, CDR2 SYDVKM. Filled out from reference TRBV28 and TRBJ2-7, the complete variable domain reads DVKVTQSSRYLVKRTGEKVFLECVQDMDHENMFWYRQDPGLGLRLIYFSYDVKMKEKGDIPEGYSVSREKKERFSLILESASTNQTSMYLCASRTHDDSYEQYFGPGTRLTVT.

The chain links TRBV5-4 to TRBJ1-2, with D maybe TRBD1 (5 bases). The CDR3 is 14 amino acids. Trimming shortened V by 0 bases and J by 4 bases, and 10 bases separated the two germline ends. CDR1 is SGHNT, CDR2 YYREEE, per germline (reference sequence). CDR3 sequence: CASSLDRQPYGYTF. The CDR3 coding sequence is TGTGCCAGCAGCTTGGACAGGCAGCCCTATGGCTACACCTTC. The variable domain in full, completed from reference TRBV5-4 and TRBJ1-2, reads ETGVTQSPTHLIKTRGQQVTLRCSSQSGHNTVSWYQQALGQGPQFIFQYYREEENGRGNFPPRFSGLQFPNYSSELNVNALELDDSALYLCASSLDRQPYGYTFGSGTRLTVV.

The rearrangement uses TRBV7-2 and TRBJ2-5; 11 bases align to TRBD2. Trimming removed 2 bases from V and 3 bases from J; junction bases left unmatched: 5. Looked up from germline, CDR1 is SGHTA and CDR2 is FQGNSA. The CDR3 extends over 16 amino acids. The chain's CDR3 is CASSLSLAGGKETQYF. CDR3 DNA: TGTGCCAGCAGCTTATCCCTAGCGGGGGGTAAAGAGACCCAGTACTTC.

The gene calls are TRBV19 and TRBJ1-1, with D perhaps matching TRBD1 (6 bases). Germline CDR1 LNHDA, CDR2 SQIVND (reference sequence). Trimming shortened V by 8 bases and J by 3 bases, and 16 bases separated the two germline ends. The CDR3 loop spans 14 amino acids. CDR3 coding DNA: TGTGCCAGTTCAATCAGGGGACCGGACACTGAAGCTTTCTTT. Protein product: CASSIRGPDTEAFF.

This chain connects TRBV3-1 (or the pseudogene TRBV3-2) to TRBJ2-6; D is unclear. With 0 bases removed from V and 0 bases from J, the gap between germline ends came to 15 bases. The CDR3 extends over 19 amino acids. Germline-derived CDR1 and CDR2 are LGHDT and YNNKEL (reference sequence). The DNA of the CDR3 is TGTGCCAGCAGCCAAGATAGGGCTTCCGACCGCTCTGGGGCCAACGTCCTGACTTTC. Encoded protein: CASSQDRASDRSGANVLTF.

The rearrangement joins TRBV28 to TRBJ1-1; perhaps TRBD1 as D (5 bases). V was clipped by 6 bases and J by 0 bases, with 11 bases between them. Looked up from germline, CDR1 is MDHEN and CDR2 is SYDVKM. CDR3 length equals 14 residues. Written as DNA, the CDR3 is TGTGCCAGCAGGTTGACACAGGTGAACACTGAAGCTTTCTTT. Amino acid sequence: CASRLTQVNTEAFF.

The chain couples TRBV6-6 to TRBJ1-2; 10 positions agree with TRBD1. V lost 7 bases and J lost 7; bases outside the gene matches: 12. The CDR3 length is 15 residues. Per the germline V gene, CDR1 is MNHNY and CDR2 is SVGAGI (reference sequence). The CDR3 here is CASTQQPDRGLGYTF. The CDR3 bases are TGTGCCAGCACCCAACAGCCCGACAGGGGGCTTGGCTACACCTTC.

The V and J genes are TRBV30 and TRBJ1-2; possibly TRBD1 for D (5 bases). Trimming pared 2 bases from V and 4 bases from J, leaving 11 bases between. Germline loops: CDR1 GTSNPN, CDR2 SVGIG (reference sequence). There are 13 residues in the CDR3. The CDR3 region is CAWSLTATYGYTF. CDR3 nucleotides: TGTGCCTGGAGTCTGACAGCAACCTATGGCTACACCTTC.

V gene TRBV18 combines with J gene TRBJ1-2, with D tentatively TRBD1 (5 bases). This CDR3 spans 13 amino acids. The germline CDR1 and CDR2 sequences are KGHSH and LQKENI. V lost 3 bases to trimming and J lost 6 bases, with 11 bases between them. The CDR3 sequence: CASSPRGNDGYTF. Written as DNA, the CDR3 is TGTGCCAGCTCACCTAGGGGCAATGATGGCTACACCTTC.

The chain uses TRBV3-1 (or the pseudogene TRBV3-2) and TRBJ1-1; perhaps TRBD1 as D (6 bases). From germline, CDR1 is LGHDT and CDR2 YNNKEL (reference sequence). This CDR3 region has 15 residues. V lost 4 bases and J 2 bases, leaving 14 bases between the germline ends. The CDR3 DNA follows: TGTGCCAGCAGCCTCGCCTCGGGACACAACACTGAAGCTTTCTTT. Protein product: CASSLASGHNTEAFF.

The rearrangement uses TRBV19 and TRBJ1-2; 11 bases fit TRBD1. The CDR3 is 16 amino acids. Germline CDR1 is LNHDA and CDR2 is SQIVND (reference sequence). J gave up 8 bases and V 0 bases, and 8 bases lay outside the gene matches. CDR3 amino acids: CASSIDRDRGKGGYTF. As DNA, the CDR3 is TGTGCCAGTAGTATAGATCGGGACAGGGGGAAGGGAGGCTACACCTTC.

The chain combines TRBV10-3 with TRBJ1-4; D not certain. Germline V CDR1 and CDR2: ENHRY, SYGVKD. The ends were cut back, 6 bases at V and 8 bases at J, with 13 bases in the middle. This CDR3 region has 13 residues. The CDR3 nucleotides are TGTGCCATCAGCTTCGGACCGAAGGAAAAACTGTTTTTT. Its protein is CAISFGPKEKLFF.

The V gene is TRBV4-2, the J gene TRBJ2-1, with 9 bases aligning to TRBD2. This CDR3 spans 21 amino acids. Germline V gene data show CDR1 as LGHNA and CDR2 as YNFKEQ. V shed 1 base, J shed 0 bases, and the junction held 16 bases outside the gene matches. The CDR3 sequence is CASSQGPSGSGGPFSYNEQFF. CDR3 sequence (DNA): TGTGCCAGCAGCCAAGGGCCCTCGGGCAGCGGGGGGCCATTCTCCTACAATGAGCAGTTCTTC.

The V call is TRBV2, the J call TRBJ1-5, with 7 bases that match TRBD1. Germline assignment: CDR1 SNHLY and CDR2 FYNNEI. J lost 4 bases, V lost 10 bases, and 7 bases had no gene match. This CDR3 is 13 amino acids long. The CDR3 loop is CATSDRLNQPQHF. CDR3 in DNA: TGTGCCACCTCGGACAGGCTTAATCAGCCCCAGCATTTT.

This rearrangement joins TRBV4-2 to TRBJ2-7, with a weak D call TRBD1 (6 bases). V lost 0 bases to trimming and J lost 4 bases, with 16 bases between them. In germline, CDR1 is LGHNA, CDR2 YNFKEQ. This CDR3 has 16 residues. In DNA, the CDR3 is TGTGCCAGCAGCCAAGATGGCGGGTTGGGGGCATACGAGCAGTACTTC. Protein: CASSQDGGLGAYEQYF.

The J gene is TRBJ1-6, the V gene TRBV19; a weak D match, TRBD1 (6 bases). Trimming took 5 bases from V and 4 from J, leaving 15 bases between them. The CDR3 totals 16 residues. Per the germline V gene, CDR1 is LNHDA and CDR2 is SQIVND (reference sequence). DNA of the CDR3: TGTGCCAGTAGTGGATTACAGGGATTTTATAATTCACCCCTCCACTTT. Translating it yields CASSGLQGFYNSPLHF.

The rearrangement joins TRBV7-6 to TRBJ2-5; the D gene is possibly TRBD1 (5 bases). Trimming removed 0 bases from V and 5 bases from J, with 19 bases in between. CDR1 is SGHVS, CDR2 FNYEAQ, per germline. CDR3 length: 17 amino acids. CDR3 in amino acids: CASSLAFVQGSAETQYF. The DNA of the CDR3 is TGTGCCAGCAGCTTAGCGTTTGTTCAGGGATCGGCGGAGACCCAGTACTTC.

The chain links TRBV7-6 to TRBJ2-3, with 10 nucleotides matching TRBD2. V trimming: 2 bases; J trimming: 2 bases; junction bases outside the gene matches: 4. CDR1 is SGHVS and CDR2 is FNYEAQ in the germline V gene. The CDR3 is 16 residues long. The CDR3 sequence: CASSLRLAGATDTQYF. The CDR3 DNA sequence: TGTGCCAGCAGCTTACGACTAGCGGGTGCCACAGATACGCAGTATTTT.

The J gene is TRBJ1-6, the V gene TRBV5-1; TRBD1 matches 7 bases. J was trimmed by 7 bases and V by 3 bases; bases with no gene match: 7. This CDR3 comprises 15 residues. Germline CDR1 and CDR2: SGHRS and YFSETQ. CDR3 sequence (DNA): TGCGCCAGCAGCTCCGGGGGGACAGAAAATTCACCCCTCCACTTT. Translation gives CASSSGGTENSPLHF.

V gene TRBV7-2 combines with J gene TRBJ2-1; TRBD2 matches 9 bases. The CDR3 spans 16 residues. Germline assignment: CDR1 SGHTA and CDR2 FQGNSA. The V and J ends lost 6 bases and 2 bases, in that order; junction bases with no gene match: 8. CDR3 amino acids: CASSSHAGGPYNEQFF. In DNA, the CDR3 is TGTGCCAGCAGTTCACATGCGGGGGGGCCCTACAATGAGCAGTTCTTC. Drawing the rest from reference TRBV7-2 and TRBJ2-1, the complete variable domain is GAGVSQSPSNKVTEKGKDVELRCDPISGHTALYWYRQSLGQGLEFLIYFQGNSAPDKSGLPSDRFSAERTGGSVSTLTIQRTQQEDSAVYLCASSSHAGGPYNEQFFGPGTRLTVL.

The gene calls are TRBV14 and TRBJ1-2; weak D call: TRBD1 (5 bases). Germline loops: CDR1 SGHDN, CDR2 FVKESK. The CDR3 sequence is 17 residues long. Trimming left V 6 bases short and J 6 bases short, with 26 bases between. For the CDR3, the DNA is TGTGCCAGCAGTCCTGGACCGATTAACCAACGGGGCAATGGCTACACCTTC. Translation: CASSPGPINQRGNGYTF.